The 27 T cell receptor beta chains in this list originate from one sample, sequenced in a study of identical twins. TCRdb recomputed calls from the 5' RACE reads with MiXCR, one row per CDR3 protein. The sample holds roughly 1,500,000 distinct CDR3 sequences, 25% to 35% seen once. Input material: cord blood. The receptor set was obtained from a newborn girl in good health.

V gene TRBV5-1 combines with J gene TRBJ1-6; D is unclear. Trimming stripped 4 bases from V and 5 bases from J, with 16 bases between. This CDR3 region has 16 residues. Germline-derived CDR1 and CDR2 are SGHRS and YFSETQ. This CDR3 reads CASSGNNVQNNSPLHF. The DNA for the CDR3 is TGCGCCAGCAGCGGAAACAACGTTCAAAATAATTCACCCCTCCACTTT.

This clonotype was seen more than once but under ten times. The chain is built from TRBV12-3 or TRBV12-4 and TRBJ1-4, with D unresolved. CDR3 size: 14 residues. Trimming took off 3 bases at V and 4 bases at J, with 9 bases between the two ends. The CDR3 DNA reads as TGTGCCAGCAGTTTTGGGTGGGATAATGAAAAACTGTTTTTT. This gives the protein CASSFGWDNEKLFF.

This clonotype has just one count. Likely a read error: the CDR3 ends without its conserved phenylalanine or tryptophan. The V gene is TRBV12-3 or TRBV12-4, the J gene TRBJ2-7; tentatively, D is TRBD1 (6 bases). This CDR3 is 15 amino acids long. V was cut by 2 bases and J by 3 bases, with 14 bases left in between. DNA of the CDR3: TGTGCCAGCAGTTTAAGGGGGACGGCCCTCTACGAGCAGTACTTA. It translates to CASSLRGTALYEQYL.

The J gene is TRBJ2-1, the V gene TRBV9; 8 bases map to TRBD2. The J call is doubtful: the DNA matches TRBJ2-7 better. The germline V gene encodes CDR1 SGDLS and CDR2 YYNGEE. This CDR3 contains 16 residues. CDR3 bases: TGTGCCAGCAGCGTAGCGGGGGGGTTAATGAACAATGAGCAGTACTTC. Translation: CASSVAGGLMNNEQYF.

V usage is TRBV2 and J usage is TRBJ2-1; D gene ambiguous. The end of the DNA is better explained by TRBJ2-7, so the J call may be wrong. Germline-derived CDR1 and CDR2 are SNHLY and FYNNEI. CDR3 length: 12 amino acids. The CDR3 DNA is TGTGCCAGCAGTTCCATAGGCCTTGAGCAGTACTTC. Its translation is CASSSIGLEQYF.

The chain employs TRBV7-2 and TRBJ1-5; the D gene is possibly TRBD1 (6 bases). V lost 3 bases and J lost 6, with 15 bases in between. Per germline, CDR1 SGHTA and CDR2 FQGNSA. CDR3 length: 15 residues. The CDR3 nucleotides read TGTGCCAGCAGCTTTTTGGCAGGGGTCGGTCAGCCCCAGCATTTT. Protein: CASSFLAGVGQPQHF. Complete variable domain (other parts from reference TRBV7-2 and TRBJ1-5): GAGVSQSPSNKVTEKGKDVELRCDPISGHTALYWYRQSLGQGLEFLIYFQGNSAPDKSGLPSDRFSAERTGGSVSTLTIQRTQQEDSAVYLCASSFLAGVGQPQHFGDGTRLSIL.

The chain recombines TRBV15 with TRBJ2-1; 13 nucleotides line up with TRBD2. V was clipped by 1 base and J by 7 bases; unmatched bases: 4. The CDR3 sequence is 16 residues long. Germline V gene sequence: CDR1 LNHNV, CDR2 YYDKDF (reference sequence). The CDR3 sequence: CATSRVRLAGGNEQFF. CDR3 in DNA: TGTGCCACCAGCAGAGTGAGACTAGCGGGGGGTAATGAGCAGTTCTTC.

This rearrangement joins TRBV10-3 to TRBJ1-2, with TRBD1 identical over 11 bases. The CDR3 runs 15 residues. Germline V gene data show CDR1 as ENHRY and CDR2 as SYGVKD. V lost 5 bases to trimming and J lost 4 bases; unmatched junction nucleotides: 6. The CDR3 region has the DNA TGTGCCATCAGTCCGGGACAGGGGGTCGGCTATGGCTACACCTTC. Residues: CAISPGQGVGYGYTF.

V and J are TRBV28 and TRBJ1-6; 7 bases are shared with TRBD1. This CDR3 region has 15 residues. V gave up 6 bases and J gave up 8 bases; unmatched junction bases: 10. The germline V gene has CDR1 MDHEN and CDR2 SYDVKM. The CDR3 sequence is CASRTHRDSYSPLHF. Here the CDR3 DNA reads TGTGCCAGCAGGACTCACCGGGACAGCTATTCACCCCTCCACTTT.

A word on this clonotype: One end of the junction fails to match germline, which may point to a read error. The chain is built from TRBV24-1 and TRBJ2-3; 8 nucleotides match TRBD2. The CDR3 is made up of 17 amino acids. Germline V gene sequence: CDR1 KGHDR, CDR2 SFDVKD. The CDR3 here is CATSDPSTSGRTGTQYF. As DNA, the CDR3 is TGTGCCACCAGTGACCCCAGTACTAGCGGCCGTACAGGTACGCAGTATTTT.

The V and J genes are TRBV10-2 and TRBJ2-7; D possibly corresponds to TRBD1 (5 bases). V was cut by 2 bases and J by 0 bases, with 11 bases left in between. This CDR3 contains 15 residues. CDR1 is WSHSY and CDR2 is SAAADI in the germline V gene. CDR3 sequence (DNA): TGCGCCAGCAGTGAGAACAGGCGCCTCTCCTACGAGCAGTACTTC. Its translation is CASSENRRLSYEQYF.

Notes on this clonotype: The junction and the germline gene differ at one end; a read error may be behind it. Here the CDR3 DNA reads TGTGCCAGCAGAGCCCCGGCGGACCATAGCACAGATACGCGGTATTTT. It translates to CASRAPADHSTDTRYF. J is TRBJ2-3 and V is TRBV6-6; D gene uncertain. CDR1 is MNHNY and CDR2 is SVGAGI in the germline V gene (reference sequence). The CDR3 length is 16 residues.

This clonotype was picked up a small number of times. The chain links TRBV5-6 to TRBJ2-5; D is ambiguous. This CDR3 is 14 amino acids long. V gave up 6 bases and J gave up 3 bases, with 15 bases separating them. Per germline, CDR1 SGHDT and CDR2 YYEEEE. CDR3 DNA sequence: TGTGCCAGCACTGCCCCACGCCGGGAAGAGACCCAGTACTTC. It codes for CASTAPRREETQYF.

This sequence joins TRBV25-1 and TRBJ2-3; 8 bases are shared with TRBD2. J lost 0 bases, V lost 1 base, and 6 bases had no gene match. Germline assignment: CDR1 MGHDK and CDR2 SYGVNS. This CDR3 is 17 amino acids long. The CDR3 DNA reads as TGTGCCAGCAGTGAATTCGGGGGCGGGGGGAGCACAGATACGCAGTATTTT. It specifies CASSEFGGGGSTDTQYF.

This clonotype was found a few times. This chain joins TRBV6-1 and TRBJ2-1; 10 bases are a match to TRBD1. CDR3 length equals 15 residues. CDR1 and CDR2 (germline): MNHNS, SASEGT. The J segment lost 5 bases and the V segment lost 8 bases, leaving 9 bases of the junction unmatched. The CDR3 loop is CASDALGTGDNEQFF. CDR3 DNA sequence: TGTGCCAGCGACGCCCTCGGGACAGGGGACAATGAGCAGTTCTTC.

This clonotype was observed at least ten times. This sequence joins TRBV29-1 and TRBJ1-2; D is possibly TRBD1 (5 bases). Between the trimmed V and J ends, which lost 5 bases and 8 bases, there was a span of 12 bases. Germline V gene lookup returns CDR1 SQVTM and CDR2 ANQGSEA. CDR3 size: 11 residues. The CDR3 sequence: CSVRGVWGYTF. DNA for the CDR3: TGCAGCGTTCGAGGGGTGTGGGGCTACACCTTC.

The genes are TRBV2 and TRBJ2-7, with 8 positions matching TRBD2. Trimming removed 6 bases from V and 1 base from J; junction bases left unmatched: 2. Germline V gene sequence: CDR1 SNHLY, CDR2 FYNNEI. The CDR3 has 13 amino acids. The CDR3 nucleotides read TGTGCCAGCAGCAAGCGGGAGTCCTACGAGCAGTACTTC. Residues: CASSKRESYEQYF.

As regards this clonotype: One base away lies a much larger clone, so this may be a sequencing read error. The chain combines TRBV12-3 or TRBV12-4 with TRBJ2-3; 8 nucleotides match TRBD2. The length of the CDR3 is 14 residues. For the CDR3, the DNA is TGTGCCAGCAGTCCCACGGGAGGGGCAGATATGCAGTATTTT. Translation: CASSPTGGADMQYF.

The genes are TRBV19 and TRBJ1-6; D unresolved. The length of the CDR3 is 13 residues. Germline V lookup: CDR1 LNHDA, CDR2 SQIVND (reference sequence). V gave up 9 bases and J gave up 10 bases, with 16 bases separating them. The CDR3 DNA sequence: TGTGCCAGCCGCCTCGGGTTGCGGTCACCCCTCCACTTT. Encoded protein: CASRLGLRSPLHF.

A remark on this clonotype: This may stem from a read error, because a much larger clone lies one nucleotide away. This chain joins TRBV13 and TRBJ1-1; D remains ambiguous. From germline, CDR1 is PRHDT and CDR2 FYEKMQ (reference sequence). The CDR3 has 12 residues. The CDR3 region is CASSLVNAEAFF. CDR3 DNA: TGTGCCAGCAGCTTAGTGAACGCTGAAGCTTTCTTT.

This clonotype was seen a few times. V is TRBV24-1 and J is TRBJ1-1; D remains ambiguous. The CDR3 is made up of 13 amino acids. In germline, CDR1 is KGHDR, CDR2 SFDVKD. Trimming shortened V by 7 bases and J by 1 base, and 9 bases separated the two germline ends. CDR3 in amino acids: CATRDRWNTEAFF. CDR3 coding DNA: TGTGCCACCAGGGACCGTTGGAACACTGAAGCTTTCTTT.

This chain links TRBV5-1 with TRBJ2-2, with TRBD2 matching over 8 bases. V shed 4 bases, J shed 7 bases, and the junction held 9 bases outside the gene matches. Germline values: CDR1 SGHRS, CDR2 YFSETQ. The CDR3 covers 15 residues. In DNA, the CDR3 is TGCGCCAGCAGCCCCGTAGCGGGATCGATCGGGGAGCTGTTTTTT. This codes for CASSPVAGSIGELFF.

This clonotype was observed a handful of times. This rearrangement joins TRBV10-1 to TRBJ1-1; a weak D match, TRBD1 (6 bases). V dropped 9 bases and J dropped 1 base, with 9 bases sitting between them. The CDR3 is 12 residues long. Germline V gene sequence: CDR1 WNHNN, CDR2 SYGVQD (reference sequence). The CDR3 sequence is CARIQGNTEAFF. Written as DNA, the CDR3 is TGCGCCAGGATACAGGGGAACACTGAAGCTTTCTTT.

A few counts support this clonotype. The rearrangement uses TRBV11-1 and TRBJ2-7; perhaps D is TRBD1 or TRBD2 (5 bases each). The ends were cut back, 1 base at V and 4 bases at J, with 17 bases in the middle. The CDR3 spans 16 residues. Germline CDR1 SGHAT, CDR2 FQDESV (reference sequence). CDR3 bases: TGTGCCAGCAGCTTAGATAGGGACGCCTCAACGTACGAGCAGTACTTC. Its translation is CASSLDRDASTYEQYF.

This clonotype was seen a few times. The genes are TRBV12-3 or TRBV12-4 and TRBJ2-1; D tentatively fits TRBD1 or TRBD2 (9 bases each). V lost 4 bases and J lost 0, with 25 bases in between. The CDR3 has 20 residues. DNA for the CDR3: TGTGCCAGCAGTTCATACAGGGGGCAGCGGGGGGTCCCCTCCTACAATGAGCAGTTCTTC. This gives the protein CASSSYRGQRGVPSYNEQFF.

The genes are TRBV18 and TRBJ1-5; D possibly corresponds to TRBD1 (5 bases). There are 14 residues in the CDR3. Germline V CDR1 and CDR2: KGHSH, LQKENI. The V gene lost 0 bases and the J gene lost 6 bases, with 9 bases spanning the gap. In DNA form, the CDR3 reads TGTGCCAGCTCACCACCGTCAGGGCGTCAGCCCCAGCATTTT. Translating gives CASSPPSGRQPQHF. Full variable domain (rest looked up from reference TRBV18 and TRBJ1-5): NAGVMQNPRHLVRRRGQEARLRCSPMKGHSHVYWYRQLPEEGLKFMVYLQKENIIDESGMPKERFSAEFPKEGPSILRIQQVVRGDSAAYFCASSPPSGRQPQHFGDGTRLSIL.

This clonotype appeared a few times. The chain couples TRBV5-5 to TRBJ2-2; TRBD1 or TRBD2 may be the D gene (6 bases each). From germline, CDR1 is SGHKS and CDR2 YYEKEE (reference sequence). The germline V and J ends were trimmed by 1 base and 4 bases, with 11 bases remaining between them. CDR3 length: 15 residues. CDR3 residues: CASSLSGGRTGELFF. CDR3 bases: TGTGCCAGCAGCTTGTCTGGGGGGCGCACCGGGGAGCTGTTTTTT.